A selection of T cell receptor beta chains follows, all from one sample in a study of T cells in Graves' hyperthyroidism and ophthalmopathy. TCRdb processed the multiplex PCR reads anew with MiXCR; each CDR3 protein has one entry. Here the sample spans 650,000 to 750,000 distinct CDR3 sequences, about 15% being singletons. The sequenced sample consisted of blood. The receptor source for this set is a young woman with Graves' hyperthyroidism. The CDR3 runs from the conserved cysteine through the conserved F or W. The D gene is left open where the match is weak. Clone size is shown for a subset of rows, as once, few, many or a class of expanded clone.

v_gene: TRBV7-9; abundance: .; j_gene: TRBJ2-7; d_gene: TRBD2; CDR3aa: CASSLYETSGRAEQYF; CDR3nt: TGTGCCAGCAGCCTCTACGAGACTAGCGGGAGGGCTGAGCAGTACTTC
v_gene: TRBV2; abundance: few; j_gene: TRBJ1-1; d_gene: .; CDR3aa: CASSVLGLNTEAFF; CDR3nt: TGTGCCAGCAGTGTTCTGGGGCTTAACACTGAAGCTTTCTTT
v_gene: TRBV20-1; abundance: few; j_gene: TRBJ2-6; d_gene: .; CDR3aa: CSARAGTGANVLTF; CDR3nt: TGCAGTGCTAGGGCGGGGACTGGGGCCAACGTCCTGACTTTC
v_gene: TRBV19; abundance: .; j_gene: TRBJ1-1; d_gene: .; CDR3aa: CASSIGGSHTEAFF; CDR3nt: TGTGCCAGTAGTATAGGAGGGAGTCACACTGAAGCTTTCTTT
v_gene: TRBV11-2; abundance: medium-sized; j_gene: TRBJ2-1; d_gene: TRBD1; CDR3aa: CASSRGQGVYNEQFF; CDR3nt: TGTGCCAGCAGCCGCGGACAGGGAGTTTACAATGAGCAGTTCTTC
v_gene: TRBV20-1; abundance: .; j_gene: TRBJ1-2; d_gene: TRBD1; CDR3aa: CSARVLYRDRGIGYTF; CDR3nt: TGCAGTGCTAGAGTCCTTTACCGGGACAGGGGAATTGGCTACACCTTC
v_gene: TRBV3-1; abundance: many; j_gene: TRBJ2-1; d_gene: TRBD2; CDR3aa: CASRLGLSLYNEQFF; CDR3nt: TGTGCCAGCAGACTGGGACTATCCCTCTACAATGAGCAGTTCTTC
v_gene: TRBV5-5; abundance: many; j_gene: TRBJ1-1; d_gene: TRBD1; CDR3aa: CASSLRTGGPEAFF; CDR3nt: TGTGCCAGCAGCTTGCGGACAGGGGGCCCTGAAGCTTTCTTT
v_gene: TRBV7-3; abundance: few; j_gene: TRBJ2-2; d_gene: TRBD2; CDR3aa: CASSSLAGGLTGELFF; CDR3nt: TGTGCCAGCAGCTCCCTTGCGGGAGGCCTTACCGGGGAGCTGTTTTTT
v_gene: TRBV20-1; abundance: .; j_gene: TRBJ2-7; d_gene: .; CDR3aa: CSAGFYEQYF; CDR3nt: TGCAGTGCTGGGTTCTACGAGCAGTACTTC
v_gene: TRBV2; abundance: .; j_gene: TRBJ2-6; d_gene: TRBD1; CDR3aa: CASRPRDRLFSGANVLTF; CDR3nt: TGTGCCAGCCGCCCAAGGGACAGACTTTTCTCTGGGGCCAACGTCCTGACTTTC
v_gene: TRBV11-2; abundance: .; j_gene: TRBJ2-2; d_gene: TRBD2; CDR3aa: CASSLRREGTGELFF; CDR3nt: TGTGCCAGCAGCTTAAGGAGGGAGGGAACCGGGGAGCTGTTTTTT
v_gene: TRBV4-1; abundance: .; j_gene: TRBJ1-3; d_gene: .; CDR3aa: CASSNPASLRGNTIYF; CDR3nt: TGCGCCAGCAGCAACCCTGCAAGTTTGCGAGGAAACACCATATATTTT
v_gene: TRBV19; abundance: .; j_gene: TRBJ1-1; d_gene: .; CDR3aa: CASTLLTGNTEAFF; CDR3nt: TGTGCCAGTACCCTCCTGACAGGGAACACTGAAGCTTTCTTT
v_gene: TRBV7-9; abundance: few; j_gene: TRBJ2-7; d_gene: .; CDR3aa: CASSLGDLTLYEQYF; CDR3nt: TGTGCCAGCAGCTTAGGAGACTTGACCCTTTACGAGCAGTACTTC
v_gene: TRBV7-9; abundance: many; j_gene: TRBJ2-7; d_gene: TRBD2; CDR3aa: CASSLVGRTSGRASYEQYF; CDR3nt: TGTGCCAGCAGCTTAGTTGGCAGGACTAGCGGGAGGGCCTCCTACGAGCAGTACTTC
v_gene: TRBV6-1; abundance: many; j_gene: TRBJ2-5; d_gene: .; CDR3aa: CASSVRWETQYF; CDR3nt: TGTGCCAGCAGTGTTCGCTGGGAGACCCAGTACTTC